The rows below give T cell receptor beta chains drawn from one sample of a study of blood T cell repertoires in COVID-19. Sequencing used immunoSEQ multiplex PCR; TCRdb keeps in-frame clones, though not all of them. The data contain 200,000 to 300,000 clones, 86% of them singletons. What was sequenced was peripheral blood. The source is an elderly woman with COVID-19, enrolled during active disease. CDR3s include the opening cysteine and the closing phenylalanine or tryptophan. Each record gives: clone size, V gene, J gene, D gene, CDR3 protein, CDR3 DNA. A D gene is named only where the DNA matches it firmly. Expanded clones get a size class; other rows say once, few or many, or leave the size out.

NA	TRBV7-8	TRBJ1-1	NA	CASSVAGQNTEAFF	TGTGCCAGCAGCGTTGCGGGGCAGAACACTGAAGCTTTCTTT
few	TRBV19	TRBJ1-5	TRBD1	CASTSKTGDQPQHF	TGTGCCAGTACTTCAAAAACAGGGGACCAGCCCCAGCATTTT
NA	TRBV7-2	TRBJ2-1	TRBD2	CASSPSGGGYNEQFF	TGTGCCAGCAGCCCATCGGGGGGGGGTTACAATGAGCAGTTCTTC
NA	TRBV4-3	TRBJ1-2	NA	CASSQGISGQFNYGYTF	TGCGCCAGCAGCCAAGGGATCTCTGGGCAGTTTAACTATGGCTACACCTTC
few	TRBV30	TRBJ1-1	NA	CAWRVGQGNTEAFF	TGTGCCTGGAGGGTCGGGCAGGGGAACACTGAAGCTTTCTTT
NA	TRBV19	TRBJ1-5	NA	CASSARPQGSNQPQHF	TGTGCCAGTAGTGCTCGTCCTCAGGGGAGCAATCAGCCCCAGCATTTT
NA	TRBV28	TRBJ1-2	TRBD1	CASSTGMNYGYTF	TGTGCCAGCTCGACAGGGATGAACTATGGCTACACCTTC
few	TRBV11-3	TRBJ2-3	NA	CASSLEAGTDTQYF	TGTGCCAGCAGCTTAGAGGCGGGCACAGATACGCAGTATTTT
NA	TRBV25-1	TRBJ2-5	NA	CASSGTQGLGTQYF	TGTGCCAGCAGTGGCACCCAGGGTTTGGGGACCCAGTACTTC
NA	TRBV10-3	TRBJ2-7	NA	CAISDRQVYEQYF	TGTGCCATCAGTGACAGACAGGTGTACGAGCAGTACTTC
few	TRBV3-1/TRBV3-2	TRBJ1-5	NA	CASSQDQHGNQPQHF	TGTGCCAGCAGCCAAGATCAACACGGCAATCAGCCCCAGCATTTT
NA	TRBV6-5	TRBJ1-2	TRBD1	CASRDRGYGYTF	TGTGCCAGCAGGGACAGGGGTTATGGCTACACCTTC
few	TRBV7-9	TRBJ1-1	NA	CASVQGLAFF	TGTGCCAGCGTCCAGGGTTTGGCTTTCTTT
once	TRBV5-4	TRBJ2-5	TRBD2	CASSLAGGKTQYF	TGTGCCAGCAGCTTGGCGGGAGGGAAGACCCAGTACTTC
NA	TRBV19	TRBJ2-4	NA	CASSISGPKNIQYF	TGTGCCAGTAGTATATCAGGGCCCAAAAACATTCAGTACTTC
NA	TRBV19	TRBJ2-2	TRBD1	CASRTGPSNTGELFF	TGTGCCAGTAGGACAGGGCCTTCGAACACCGGGGAGCTGTTTTTT
NA	TRBV15	TRBJ1-5	TRBD1	CATSARDRSNQPQHF	TGTGCCACCAGCGCCCGGGACAGAAGCAATCAGCCCCAGCATTTT
few	TRBV5-1	TRBJ2-1	NA	CASSRAGSTYNEQFF	TGCGCCAGCAGCCGGGCAGGGTCCACCTACAATGAGCAGTTCTTC
NA	TRBV10-3	TRBJ1-2	TRBD1	CAIRGDRGNYGYTF	TGTGCCATCAGAGGGGACAGGGGAAACTATGGCTACACCTTC
once	TRBV5-5	TRBJ2-1	TRBD2	CASSLAGGLEFF	TGTGCCAGCAGCTTGGCCGGGGGACTAGAGTTCTTC
NA	TRBV7-2	TRBJ1-4	NA	CASSFGSEKLFF	TGTGCCAGCAGCTTCGGGAGTGAAAAACTGTTTTTT
NA	TRBV5-1	TRBJ1-1	TRBD1	CASSTQDRGSTEAFF	TGCGCCAGCAGCACCCAGGACAGGGGAAGCACTGAAGCTTTCTTT
NA	TRBV18	TRBJ1-4	NA	CASSPDRATNEKLFF	TGTGCCAGCTCACCTGACAGAGCAACTAATGAAAAACTGTTTTTT
NA	TRBV27	TRBJ1-5	NA	CASRLRERQPQHF	TGTGCCAGCAGACTTAGGGAGCGTCAGCCCCAGCATTTT
once	TRBV28	TRBJ1-5	NA	CASISGIRGQPQHF	TGTGCCAGCATTAGCGGGATACGGGGACAGCCCCAGCATTTT
NA	TRBV18	TRBJ1-2	NA	CASSPPGDPFGYTF	TGTGCCAGCTCACCCCCAGGCGATCCCTTTGGCTACACCTTC
once	TRBV19	TRBJ2-1	TRBD2	CASSSLGGGGQFF	TGTGCCAGTAGTAGCCTTGGCGGGGGGGGGCAGTTCTTC
NA	TRBV7-2	TRBJ1-1	TRBD1	CASRVGLRGLDTEAFF	TGTGCCAGCAGAGTAGGGTTAAGGGGGCTGGACACTGAAGCTTTCTTT
NA	TRBV11-2	TRBJ2-6	NA	CASSLSRAGGANVLTF	TGTGCCAGCAGCTTATCCAGGGCTGGCGGGGCCAACGTCCTGACTTTC
many	TRBV5-1	TRBJ1-4	NA	CASIRTGATNEKLFF	TGCGCCAGCATCCGCACGGGTGCAACTAATGAAAAACTGTTTTTT
NA	TRBV19	TRBJ2-7	TRBD2	CASSRNPSGGSYEQYF	TGTGCCAGTAGTCGGAACCCCTCGGGGGGGTCCTACGAGCAGTACTTC
many	TRBV12-3/TRBV12-4	TRBJ1-1	NA	CASSLGGGTEAFF	TGTGCCAGCAGTTTAGGGGGAGGAACTGAAGCTTTCTTT
NA	TRBV12-3/TRBV12-4	TRBJ1-5	NA	CASSLALTGDRHF	TGTGCCAGCAGTTTAGCGCTGACAGGAGACCGGCATTTT
NA	TRBV5-5	TRBJ1-2	TRBD1	CASSSGTGGGWYGYTF	TGTGCCAGCAGCTCCGGGACAGGGGGCGGATGGTATGGCTACACCTTC
NA	TRBV10-3	TRBJ1-4	NA	CAISPGRANEKLFF	TGTGCCATCTCCCCCGGGAGGGCTAATGAAAAACTGTTTTTT
NA	TRBV18	TRBJ2-3	NA	CASSPRGDTQYF	TGTGCCAGCTCACCCCGGGGAGATACGCAGTATTTT
few	TRBV19	TRBJ1-5	NA	CASSILLLLGQLKNQPQHF	TGTGCCAGTAGTATCCTTCTTCTCCTAGGACAGCTAAAAAATCAGCCCCAGCATTTT
NA	TRBV6-5	TRBJ2-5	TRBD1	CASNDRAQETQYF	TGTGCCAGCAACGACAGGGCCCAAGAGACCCAGTACTTC
NA	TRBV3-1/TRBV3-2	TRBJ2-3	NA	CASSIQGNGADTQYF	TGTGCCAGCAGCATCCAGGGGAACGGGGCAGATACGCAGTATTTT
few	TRBV7-2	TRBJ1-2	TRBD1	CASSYFPGQSYGYTF	TGTGCCAGCAGCTACTTCCCGGGACAGTCCTATGGCTACACCTTC
once	TRBV5-1	TRBJ2-5	NA	CASSLRSGDQETQYF	TGCGCCAGCAGCTTACGATCCGGGGACCAAGAGACCCAGTACTTC
NA	TRBV14	TRBJ1-5	NA	CASSQGTASSQPQHF	TGTGCCAGCAGCCAAGGGACAGCGTCGAGTCAGCCCCAGCATTTT
NA	TRBV19	TRBJ1-1	NA	CASKPTGMNTEAFF	TGTGCCAGTAAACCGACAGGTATGAACACTGAAGCTTTCTTT
few	TRBV10-1	TRBJ1-1	NA	CASSGVSGEAFF	TGCGCCAGCAGTGGGGTATCGGGTGAAGCTTTCTTT
NA	TRBV5-1	TRBJ2-6	NA	CASSPADSGANVLTF	TGCGCCAGCAGCCCCGCAGACTCTGGGGCCAACGTCCTGACTTTC
NA	TRBV3-1/TRBV3-2	TRBJ1-2	NA	CASSQGSTEPYGYTF	TGTGCCAGCAGCCAAGGATCGACGGAGCCTTATGGCTACACCTTC
NA	TRBV7-9	TRBJ2-1	NA	CASSFFPRTYNEQFF	TGTGCCAGCAGCTTTTTCCCGAGGACCTACAATGAGCAGTTCTTC
NA	TRBV5-6	TRBJ2-5	NA	CASSEGETQYF	TGTGCCAGCAGCGAGGGAGAGACCCAGTACTTC
NA	TRBV7-2	TRBJ2-3	NA	CASSPDASTDTQYF	TGTGCCAGCAGCCCAGATGCTAGCACAGATACGCAGTATTTT